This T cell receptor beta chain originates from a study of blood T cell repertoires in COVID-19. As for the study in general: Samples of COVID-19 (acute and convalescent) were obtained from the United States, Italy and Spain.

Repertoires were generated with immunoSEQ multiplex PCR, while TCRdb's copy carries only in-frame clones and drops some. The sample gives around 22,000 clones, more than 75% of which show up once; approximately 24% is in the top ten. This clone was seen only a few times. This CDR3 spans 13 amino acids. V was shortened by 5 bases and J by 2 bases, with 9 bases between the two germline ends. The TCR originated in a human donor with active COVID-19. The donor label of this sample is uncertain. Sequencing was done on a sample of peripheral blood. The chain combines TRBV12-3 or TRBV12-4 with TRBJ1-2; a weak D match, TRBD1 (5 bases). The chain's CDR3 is CASSPDTNYGYTF. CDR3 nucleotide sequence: TGTGCCAGCAGTCCGGACACAAACTATGGCTACACCTTC.